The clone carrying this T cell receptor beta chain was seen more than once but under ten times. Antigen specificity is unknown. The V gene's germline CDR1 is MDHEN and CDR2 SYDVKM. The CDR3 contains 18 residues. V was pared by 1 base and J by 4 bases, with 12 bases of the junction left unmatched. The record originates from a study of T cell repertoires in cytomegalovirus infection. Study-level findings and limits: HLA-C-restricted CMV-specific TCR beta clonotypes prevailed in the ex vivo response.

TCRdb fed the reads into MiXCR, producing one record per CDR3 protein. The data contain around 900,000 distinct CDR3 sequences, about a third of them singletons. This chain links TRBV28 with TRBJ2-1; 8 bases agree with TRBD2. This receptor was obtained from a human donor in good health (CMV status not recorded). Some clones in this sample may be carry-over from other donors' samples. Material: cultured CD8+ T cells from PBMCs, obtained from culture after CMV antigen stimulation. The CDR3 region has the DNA TGTGCCAGCAGTTTATTTTTAACGGGAGGGTACCCTTACAATGAGCAGTTCTTC. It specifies CASSLFLTGGYPYNEQFF.